The 23 T cell receptor beta chains listed next were all sequenced from one sample in a study of T cells in women clearing cervical HPV infection. TCRdb's copy holds only in-frame clones and misses some; the assay was immunoSEQ multiplex PCR. The table lists under 40,000 clones. The sequenced sample consisted of blood buffy coat. These receptors were obtained from a woman between 18 and 70 years old with a cervical HPV16 infection that either progressed to CIN3+ or cleared (not recorded which).

About this clone itself: The missing CDR3 end, 3 residues past where the read stops, is filled in from the germline J gene. This chain joins TRBV10-3 and TRBJ2-3; 14 bases are a match to TRBD2. The CDR3 loop spans 17 amino acids. The germline gives CDR1 ENHRY, CDR2 SYGVKD. V shed 4 bases, J shed 2 bases, and the junction held 5 bases outside the gene matches. CDR3 loop: CAISGLAGGPTTDTQYF. The DNA read from the CDR3 is TGTGCCATCAGTGGACTAGCGGGGGGGCCAACCACAGATACG.

With respect to this clone: The observed sequence ends 3 residues before the CDR3 terminus, with the missing tail filled in from the germline J gene. The chain has TRBV10-3 and TRBJ1-1; D not certain. This CDR3 is built from 15 residues. V dropped 5 bases and J dropped 1 base, with 14 bases sitting between them. Germline V gene sequence: CDR1 ENHRY, CDR2 SYGVKD. CDR3 sequence: CAISTVFEGNTEAFF. Partial CDR3 DNA: TGTGCCATCAGTACCGTATTTGAAGGGAACACTGAA.

As concerns this clone: The read is 3 residues too short to cover the CDR3 end, so that end is filled in from the germline J gene. This chain links TRBV6-1 with TRBJ1-5; D is unresolved. V shed 0 bases and J shed 0 bases, with 15 bases lying between them. This CDR3 contains 18 residues. CDR1 and CDR2 from the germline V gene are MNHNS and SASEGT. CDR3 loop: CASSEAKIQPYSNQPQHF. The sequenced CDR3 bases are TGTGCCAGCAGTGAAGCGAAGATACAGCCTTATAGCAATCAGCCC.

Turning to this clone: An end of the junction differs from the germline gene, which may be a read error. The observed sequence ends 3 residues before the CDR3 terminus, with the missing tail filled in from the germline J gene. The chain combines TRBV5-8 with TRBJ2-3; 12 bases align to TRBD2. Per the germline V gene, CDR1 is SGHTS and CDR2 is YDEGEE. This CDR3 has 15 residues. Here the CDR3 reads CATSGLAGSPDTQYF. The sequenced CDR3 bases are TGTGCCACCAGCGGACTAGCGGGATCCCCAGATACG. Together with reference TRBV5-8 and TRBJ2-3, the CDR3 gives the full variable domain: EAGVTQSPTHLIKTRGQQATLRCSPISGHTSVYWYQQALGLGLQFLLWYDEGEERNRGNFPPRFSGRQFPNYSSELNVNALELEDSALYLCATSGLAGSPDTQYFGPGTRLTVL.

For this clone: With the read ending 3 residues before the CDR3 end, the germline J gene is used to fill in that end. The V call is TRBV28, the J call TRBJ2-7, with 9 bases identical to TRBD1. The germline CDR1 and CDR2 sequences are MDHEN and SYDVKM. The CDR3 contains 16 residues. Trimming took 5 bases from V and 5 from J; bases not matched to a gene: 13. This CDR3 is CASSPYPGQGSDEQYF. The CDR3 bases that were read are TGTGCCAGCAGTCCCTATCCGGGACAGGGTTCCGACGAG.

Comments on this clone: Other DNA variants within this sample encode the same CDR3. The CDR3 sequence: CASSSSGGYNDYTF. CDR3 DNA (partial): TGCGCCAGCAGCTCTAGCGGGGGCTACAATGAC. V usage is TRBV5-1 and J usage is TRBJ1-2, with a tentative D call TRBD1 (6 bases). The CDR3 end falls 3 residues outside the read, so it is completed with the germline J gene. Germline V gives CDR1 SGHRS, CDR2 YFSETQ. CDR3 length: 14 amino acids.

The sequenced part of the CDR3 DNA is TGTGCCAGCAGTGAGGGACTAGATTACGAG. Translated, it gives CASSEGLDYE. Given in full, the CDR3 is CASSEGLDYEQYF. The chain joins TRBV6-1 to TRBJ2-7, with 8 bases lining up with TRBD2. The read halts 3 residues ahead of the CDR3 end, with the missing end drawn from the germline J gene. The CDR3 runs to 13 residues. Unmatched junction bases numbered 2, after V lost 3 bases and J lost 4 bases. The germline V gene encodes CDR1 MNHNS and CDR2 SASEGT.

As regards this clone: Read sequence stops 3 residues before the CDR3 end, and the germline J gene provides the missing end. The chain is built from TRBV20-1 and TRBJ2-1; D is possibly TRBD1 (5 bases). The germline V gene encodes CDR1 DFQATT and CDR2 SNEGSKA (reference sequence). The V and J ends lost 5 bases and 2 bases respectively, with 13 bases between them. The CDR3 consists of 14 residues. Partial CDR3 DNA: TGCAGTGCTCTGACAGTTCTGACCTACAATGAG. Translated, it gives CSALTVLTYNE. From start to end, the CDR3 is CSALTVLTYNEQFF.

As concerns this clone: The read finishes 3 residues shy of the CDR3 end, and the germline J gene is used to complete it. The chain employs TRBV6-1 and TRBJ1-1, with 7 bases that match TRBD1. Germline V lookup: CDR1 MNHNS, CDR2 SASEGT. The V and J ends lost 3 bases and 7 bases, in that order; junction bases with no gene match: 11. This CDR3 has 15 amino acids. The part of the CDR3 DNA that was read is TGTGCCAGCAGTGAGCTAGAGGGGGCTGGGGATGAA. Translating it yields CASSELEGAGDE. The full-length CDR3 reads as CASSELEGAGDEAFF.

As to this clone: The CDR3 is cut off 3 residues early in the read; its end comes from the germline J gene. V is TRBV5-1 and J is TRBJ1-2, with unresolved D. The CDR3 covers 15 residues. Per germline, CDR1 SGHRS and CDR2 YFSETQ. Trimming shortened V by 3 bases and J by 2 bases, and 14 bases separated the two germline ends. CDR3 DNA, as far as it was read: TGCGCCAGCAGCTCGAGGGCCCAAACGAACTATGGC. Its protein product is CASSSRAQTNYG. The CDR3 as a whole reads CASSSRAQTNYGYTF.

Concerning this clone itself: Coverage ceases 3 residues before the CDR3 finishes, and the germline J gene fills in the end. The rearrangement uses TRBV18 and TRBJ2-1, with 15 bases matching TRBD2. V was pared by 5 bases and J by 6 bases, with 8 bases of the junction left unmatched. The CDR3 covers 17 residues. Germline lookup yields CDR1 KGHSH and CDR2 LQKENI. This CDR3 reads CASSKPGLAGGGNEQFF. The part of the CDR3 DNA that was read is TGTGCCAGCTCAAAGCCGGGACTAGCGGGAGGAGGCAATGAG.

Note on this clone: The read terminates 3 residues ahead of where the CDR3 ends, so the germline J gene completes it. The chain has TRBV11-2 and TRBJ2-3; D perhaps matches TRBD2 (5 bases). V lost 0 bases to trimming and J lost 3 bases, with 7 bases between them. Looked up from germline, CDR1 is SGHAT and CDR2 is FQNNGV. The CDR3 spans 14 residues. The CDR3 sequence: CASSLDWTTDTQYF. Partial CDR3 DNA: TGTGCCAGCAGCTTAGATTGGACTACAGATACG. The variable domain in full, with the rest retrieved from reference TRBV11-2 and TRBJ2-3, is EAGVAQSPRYKIIEKRQSVAFWCNPISGHATLYWYQQILGQGPKLLIQFQNNGVVDDSQLPKDRFSAERLKGVDSTLKIQPAKLEDSAVYLCASSLDWTTDTQYFGPGTRLTVL.

As concerns this clone: The CDR3 end falls 3 residues outside the read, so it is completed with the germline J gene. The chain links TRBV30 to TRBJ1-2, with D possibly matching TRBD1 (6 bases). CDR1 and CDR2 (germline): GTSNPN, SVGIG (reference sequence). V was trimmed by 1 base and J by 0 bases, leaving 15 bases between them. CDR3 length: 16 amino acids. CDR3 protein: CAWSGMGAGANYGYTF. The sequenced CDR3 bases are TGTGCCTGGAGTGGAATGGGGGCTGGGGCTAACTATGGC.

Worth noting for this clone: The read stops 3 residues short of the end of the CDR3; the missing end is completed from the germline J gene. J is TRBJ2-7 and V is TRBV18, with 8 bases that match TRBD1. Germline trimming cut 3 bases from V and 5 bases from J; bases unmatched to any gene: 9. Germline V gene data show CDR1 as KGHSH and CDR2 as LQKENI. This CDR3 has 15 amino acids. Incomplete CDR3 DNA: TGTGCCAGCTCACCTCCTCGACAGGGGACGGACGAG. This encodes CASSPPRQGTDE. The complete CDR3 sequence is CASSPPRQGTDEQYF.

The CDR3 loop reads CASSSSGAVREVVFGTDTQYF. The DNA read from the CDR3 is TGTGCCAGCAGCTCATCGGGTGCAGTGCGGGAGGTGGTGTTCGGGACAGATACG. The chain employs TRBV7-1 and TRBJ2-3, with 8 nucleotides matching TRBD2. Read sequence stops 3 residues before the CDR3 end, and the germline J gene provides the missing end. TRBV7-1 is designated an ORF whose function remains uncertain. The CDR3 runs 21 residues. V gave up 2 bases and J gave up 3 bases; unmatched junction bases: 22.

To note about this clone: The read halts 3 residues ahead of the CDR3 end, with the missing end drawn from the germline J gene. The chain carries TRBV19 and TRBJ1-1, with 9 bases lining up with TRBD1. The CDR3 is 15 residues long. Trimming took 1 base from V and 2 from J; bases not matched to a gene: 2. Looked up from germline, CDR1 is LNHDA and CDR2 is SQIVND (reference sequence). The chain's CDR3 is CASSIGGQGNTEAFF. The covered CDR3 bases are TGTGCCAGTAGTATAGGGGGACAGGGAAACACTGAA. The variable domain in full, completed from reference TRBV19 and TRBJ1-1, reads DGGITQSPKYLFRKEGQNVTLSCEQNLNHDAMYWYRQDPGQGLRLIYYSQIVNDFQKGDIAEGYSVSREKKESFPLTVTSAQKNPTAFYLCASSIGGQGNTEAFFGQGTRLTVV.

On this clone: The read ends 3 residues before the CDR3 terminus; that terminus is restored from the germline J gene. This chain uses TRBV10-3 with TRBJ1-5, with 9 positions matching TRBD1. The CDR3 is 14 amino acids. Per germline, CDR1 ENHRY and CDR2 SYGVKD. J was trimmed by 5 bases and V by 4 bases; bases with no gene match: 3. The sequenced part of the CDR3 DNA is TGTGCCATCAGTGGGACAGGGGTAGATCAGCCC. This codes for CAISGTGVDQP. The whole CDR3 protein reads CAISGTGVDQPQHF.

For this clone: The read terminates 3 residues ahead of where the CDR3 ends, so the germline J gene completes it. This rearrangement joins TRBV7-2 to TRBJ2-1; D is uncertain. The V gene lost 2 bases and the J gene lost 6 bases, with 8 bases spanning the gap. The germline CDR1 and CDR2 sequences are SGHTA and FQGNSA. The CDR3 consists of 13 residues. The CDR3 DNA, read in part, is TGTGCCAGCAGCTTAAGTCGAGCCAATGAG. Its protein product is CASSLSRANE. The entire CDR3 protein is CASSLSRANEQFF.

With respect to this clone: The sequence runs out 3 residues before the end of the CDR3; the remainder is reconstructed from the germline J gene. The rearrangement links TRBV10-3 to TRBJ2-1; weak D call: TRBD1 (5 bases). The CDR3 has 14 amino acids. CDR1 and CDR2 (germline): ENHRY, SYGVKD. V lost 4 bases and J 7 bases, leaving 14 bases between the germline ends. The covered CDR3 bases are TGTGCCATCAGTGGCGACAGCCCCTCGAATGAG. Translation gives CAISGDSPSNE. In full, the CDR3 is CAISGDSPSNEQFF.

The CDR3 bases that were read are TGCGCCAGCAGCTTGGGTGGCGGCCAAGAGACC. Translating it yields CASSLGGGQET. The entire CDR3 protein reads CASSLGGGQETQYF. The chain is built from TRBV5-1 and TRBJ2-5; D not certain. With the read ending 3 residues before the CDR3 end, the germline J gene is used to fill in that end. There are 14 residues in the CDR3. Per the germline V gene, CDR1 is SGHRS and CDR2 is YFSETQ. V shed 0 bases and J shed 1 base, with 7 bases lying between them.

Comment on this clone: The sequence runs out 3 residues before the end of the CDR3; the remainder is reconstructed from the germline J gene. The chain couples TRBV7-2 to TRBJ2-7; maybe TRBD1 (5 bases). In germline, CDR1 is SGHTA, CDR2 FQGNSA. The CDR3 loop spans 15 amino acids. The V gene lost 2 bases and the J gene lost 4 bases, with 15 bases spanning the gap. The DNA read from the CDR3 is TGTGCCAGCAGCTTAAGTTGGGGCACTGGATACGAG. It specifies CASSLSWGTGYE. The entire CDR3 sequence reads CASSLSWGTGYEQYF. The full variable domain, with the rest looked up from reference TRBV7-2 and TRBJ2-7, is GAGVSQSPSNKVTEKGKDVELRCDPISGHTALYWYRQSLGQGLEFLIYFQGNSAPDKSGLPSDRFSAERTGGSVSTLTIQRTQQEDSAVYLCASSLSWGTGYEQYFGPGTRLTVT.

With regard to this clone: The CDR3 extends 3 residues past the end of the read, so its final part is completed from the germline J gene. The rearrangement links TRBV7-2 to TRBJ2-2, with TRBD2 matching 11 bases. V lost 3 bases, J lost 4 bases, and 1 base stayed unmatched. Germline V gene lookup returns CDR1 SGHTA and CDR2 FQGNSA. The CDR3 sequence is 15 residues long. The CDR3 region is CASSFSGGGTGELFF. The DNA read from the CDR3 is TGTGCCAGCAGCTTTAGCGGGGGGGGCACCGGGGAG.

With respect to this clone: The read ends 3 residues before the CDR3 terminus; that terminus is restored from the germline J gene. The chain couples TRBV18 to TRBJ1-6, with D uncertain. The CDR3 has 17 residues. Germline V gene lookup returns CDR1 KGHSH and CDR2 LQKENI. V shed 3 bases and J shed 0 bases, with 12 bases lying between them. CDR3 amino acids: CASSPEGGSSYNSPLHF. Incomplete CDR3 DNA: TGTGCCAGCTCACCTGAAGGCGGGAGCTCCTATAATTCACCC.